These 10 T cell receptor beta chains were all obtained from the same sample, sequenced in a study of molecular identifiers for immune sequencing clone quantification. TCRdb re-derived calls from the PCR reads in MiXCR, one entry per CDR3 protein. There are 85,000 to 120,000 distinct CDR3 sequences in the sample; under 40% occur only once, and roughly 10% lies in the top ten. Sequencing used naive CD8+ T cells from blood, with Jurkat cell RNA spiked in. Stated subset: FACS-sorted CD8+CD4-CCR7+CD45RA+ naive T cells. These receptor sequences come from a human donor in good health. Some libraries in this study had Jurkat cell RNA spiked in.

This clonotype was seen repeatedly, ten times or more. The chain carries TRBV4-2 and TRBJ2-7; D is possibly TRBD1 (6 bases). This CDR3 has 14 amino acids. V lost 1 base, J lost 4 bases, and 11 bases lay in between. The germline CDR1 and CDR2 sequences are LGHNA and YNFKEQ. This CDR3 reads CASSQAEQGYEQYF. CDR3 coding DNA: TGTGCCAGCAGCCAAGCAGAACAGGGTTACGAGCAGTACTTC.

The CDR3, as DNA: TGTGCCAGCAGCTTAGCTTCCTCCTACGAGCAGTACTTC. Amino acid sequence: CASSLASSYEQYF. The chain recombines TRBV7-9 with TRBJ2-7; no firm D call. V lost 0 bases and J lost 0, with 3 bases in between. The germline CDR1 and CDR2 sequences are SEHNR and FQNEAQ (reference sequence). The CDR3 loop spans 13 amino acids.

This clonotype was counted at least ten times. The chain carries TRBV7-8 and TRBJ1-1; D call uncertain. Trimming stripped 2 bases from V and 8 bases from J, with 9 bases between. Germline V gives CDR1 SGHVS, CDR2 FQNEAQ. This CDR3 comprises 12 residues. The CDR3 bases are TGTGCCAGCAGCTTATATAGCGGAGAAGCTTTCTTT. It translates to CASSLYSGEAFF. Based on the CDR3 plus reference TRBV7-8 and TRBJ1-1, the full variable domain is GAGVSQSPRYKVAKRGQDVALRCDPISGHVSLFWYQQALGQGPEFLTYFQNEAQLDKSGLPSDRFFAERPEGSVSTLKIQRTQQEDSAVYLCASSLYSGEAFFGQGTRLTVV.

The chain links TRBV7-9 to TRBJ2-3; D is unclear. The better agreement between TRBJ1-5 and the DNA end casts doubt on the J call. CDR3 length equals 14 residues. CDR1 and CDR2 from the germline V gene are SEHNR and FQNEAQ (reference sequence). The CDR3, as DNA: TGTGCCAGCAGCTTACTCGCGACCCCAGATACGCAGCATTTT. This codes for CASSLLATPDTQHF.

The table lists this clonotype with many counts. CDR3 in DNA: TGTGCCAGCAGTTTGGGACAGTACTACGAGCAGTACTTC. Translated, it gives CASSLGQYYEQYF. The chain couples TRBV2 to TRBJ2-7; 7 nucleotides match TRBD1. This CDR3 contains 13 residues. Germline CDR1 reads SNHLY; CDR2 reads FYNNEI. V lost 5 bases and J lost 3; bases outside the gene matches: 4.

Concerning this clonotype itself: A much larger clone lies a single base off, so this may be a read error. J is TRBJ2-3 and V is TRBV6-6; D not resolved. CDR3 length: 13 amino acids. Germline V CDR1 and CDR2: MNHNY, SVGAGI (reference sequence). CDR3 coding DNA: TGTGCCAGCAGTTACTCTGACGGAGATACGCCGTATTTT. This translates into CASSYSDGDTPYF.

Points on this clonotype: This may arise from a read error, as a much more abundant clone is one base away. This chain links TRBV5-6 with TRBJ2-3; a possible D gene is TRBD2 (5 bases). Germline V gives CDR1 SGHDT, CDR2 YYEEEE. The CDR3 contains 16 residues. The CDR3 protein is CASSLAGVIVADTRYF. The CDR3 region has the DNA TGTGCCAGCAGCTTGGCCGGGGTAATCGTCGCAGATACGCGGTATTTT.

This clonotype came up many times. The chain combines TRBV7-2 with TRBJ1-1; 7 nucleotides match TRBD1. The ends lost 1 base at V and 6 bases at J; junction bases unmatched: 8. Germline V gene lookup returns CDR1 SGHTA and CDR2 FQGNSA. The CDR3 loop spans 15 amino acids. CDR3 residues: CASSLVVTGVAEAFF. The DNA of the CDR3 is TGTGCCAGCAGCTTAGTTGTCACAGGGGTAGCTGAAGCTTTCTTT.

This clonotype was found a few times. J is TRBJ2-5 and V is TRBV7-8; D is possibly TRBD1 or TRBD2 (6 bases each). Germline-derived CDR1 and CDR2 are SGHVS and FQNEAQ. The CDR3 is made up of 15 amino acids. V was shortened by 5 bases and J by 5 bases, with 18 bases between the two germline ends. Here the CDR3 reads CASSTGTSHFETQYF. The CDR3, as DNA: TGTGCCAGCAGCACAGGGACTTCCCATTTTGAGACCCAGTACTTC.

The chain recombines TRBV6-1 with TRBJ2-7; D not certain. This CDR3 has 15 residues. Looked up from germline, CDR1 is MNHNS and CDR2 is SASEGT. The V end lost 7 bases, the J end lost 4 bases, and 20 bases lay between the germline ends. DNA of the CDR3: TGTGCCAGCAAAGGAACAGCCGGACCGCCATACGAGCAGTACTTC. Protein: CASKGTAGPPYEQYF.